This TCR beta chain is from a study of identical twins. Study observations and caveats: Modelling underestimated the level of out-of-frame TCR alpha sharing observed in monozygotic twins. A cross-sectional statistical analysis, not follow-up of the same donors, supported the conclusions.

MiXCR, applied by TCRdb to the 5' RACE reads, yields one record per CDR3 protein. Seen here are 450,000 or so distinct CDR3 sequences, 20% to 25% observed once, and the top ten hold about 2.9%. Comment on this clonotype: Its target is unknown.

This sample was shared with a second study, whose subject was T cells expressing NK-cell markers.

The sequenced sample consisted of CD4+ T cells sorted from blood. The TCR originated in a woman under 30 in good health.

CDR3 region: CASSQARKQRSYNEQFF. The CDR3, as DNA: TGCGCCAGCAGCCAAGCAAGGAAACAGAGGTCCTACAATGAGCAGTTCTTC. The V gene is TRBV4-1, the J gene TRBJ2-1; no reliable D call. Deletions cut 1 base from V and 1 base from J, with 14 bases between. The CDR3 runs to 17 residues. CDR1 and CDR2 (germline): MGHRA, YSYEKL.